The TCR beta chain under discussion was sequenced for a study of T cells in Graves' hyperthyroidism and ophthalmopathy. Study context: Blood from the periphery was taken at initial diagnosis, before any treatment.

Findings and caveats of the study: A model of 13 V-J pairs discriminated ophthalmopathy from stable hyperthyroidism.

This clonotype was recorded a few times. Its specificity is unknown. Germline V gene sequence: CDR1 SGHTA, CDR2 FQGTGA. With 6 bases removed from V and 5 bases from J, the gap between germline ends came to 13 bases. This CDR3 has 14 residues. Amplification yielded TCR beta CDR3 regions, with RNA transcripts as the source. Using the HTBI primer set, a first-round RT-PCR was run on the TCR CDR3. In TCRdb, the multiplex PCR reads were re-called with MiXCR into one record per CDR3 protein. The top ten hold approximately 49% of the sample, which has hundreds of thousands of distinct CDR3 sequences, around a fifth seen once.

This rearrangement joins TRBV7-3 to TRBJ2-2, with D perhaps matching TRBD1 (6 bases). The sequenced sample was blood. The sequence derives from a woman between 65 and 79 years old with Graves' ophthalmopathy. CDR3 sequence (DNA): TGTGCCAGCAGGGAGACAGGAGTTACCGGGGAGCTGTTTTTT. Its translation is CASRETGVTGELFF.